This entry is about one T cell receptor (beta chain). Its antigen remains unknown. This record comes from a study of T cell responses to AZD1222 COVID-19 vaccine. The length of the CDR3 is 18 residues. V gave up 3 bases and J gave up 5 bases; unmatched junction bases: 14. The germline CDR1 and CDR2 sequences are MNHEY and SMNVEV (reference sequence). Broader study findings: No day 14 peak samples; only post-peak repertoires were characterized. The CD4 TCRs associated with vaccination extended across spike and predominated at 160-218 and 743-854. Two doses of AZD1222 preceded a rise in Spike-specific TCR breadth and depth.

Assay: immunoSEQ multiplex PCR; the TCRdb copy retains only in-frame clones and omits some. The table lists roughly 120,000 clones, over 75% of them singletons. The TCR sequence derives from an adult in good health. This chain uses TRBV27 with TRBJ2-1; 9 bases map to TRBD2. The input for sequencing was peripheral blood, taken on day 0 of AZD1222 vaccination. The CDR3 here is CASSFWGVAGAGDNEQFF. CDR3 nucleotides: TGTGCCAGCAGTTTTTGGGGGGTAGCGGGAGCGGGAGACAATGAGCAGTTCTTC.